Listed here are 22 T cell receptor beta chains from one sample, sequenced in a study of T cells in localized non-small cell lung cancer. TCRdb keeps only in-frame clones here, not all; method: immunoSEQ multiplex PCR. The sample lists approximately 80,000 clones, approximately 80% occurring once. Sequences were derived from peripheral blood, sampled before any cancer treatment. The receptors were gathered from a female donor aged 60 or older with stage I lung adenocarcinoma.

The V gene is TRBV28, the J gene TRBJ1-1; D is unclear. Germline-derived CDR1 and CDR2 are MDHEN and SYDVKM. This CDR3 contains 15 residues. The ends were cut back, 2 bases at V and 2 bases at J, with 12 bases in the middle. The DNA of the CDR3 is TGTGCCAGCAGTTTAGGTCCCACCATAAACACTGAAGCTTTCTTT. Translated, it gives CASSLGPTINTEAFF. The full variable domain, rest sourced from reference TRBV28 and TRBJ1-1, is DVKVTQSSRYLVKRTGEKVFLECVQDMDHENMFWYRQDPGLGLRLIYFSYDVKMKEKGDIPEGYSVSREKKERFSLILESASTNQTSMYLCASSLGPTINTEAFFGQGTRLTVV.

V and J are TRBV4-1 and TRBJ1-2; 8 bases fit TRBD1. The ends lost 2 bases at V and 7 bases at J; junction bases unmatched: 9. This CDR3 has 15 residues. The V gene's germline CDR1 is MGHRA and CDR2 YSYEKL. DNA for the CDR3: TGCGCCAGCAGCCAACCGACAGGGGCCAAGGCTGGCTACACCTTC. Its protein is CASSQPTGAKAGYTF.

The gene calls are TRBV5-4 and TRBJ1-1; no definite D call. This CDR3 contains 15 residues. Germline values: CDR1 SGHNT, CDR2 YYREEE (reference sequence). Trimming took 4 bases from V and 5 from J, leaving 18 bases between them. As DNA, the CDR3 is TGTGCCAGCAGCCCGGCCAGAAGTACTGTAACTGAAGCTTTCTTT. Residues: CASSPARSTVTEAFF.

There are a few counts of this clone. CDR3 bases: TGTGCCAGCAGCTTCACTAGCGGGAGGGCCCACACCGGGGAGCTGTTTTTT. This sequence encodes CASSFTSGRAHTGELFF. V usage is TRBV7-9 and J usage is TRBJ2-2, with 13 bases that match TRBD2. The length of the CDR3 is 17 residues. CDR1 is SEHNR, CDR2 FQNEAQ, per germline (reference sequence). With 3 bases clipped from V and 3 bases from J, the junction kept 4 bases outside the gene matches.

The J gene is TRBJ2-7, the V gene TRBV7-8; no clear D. The CDR3 has 13 residues. The germline CDR1 and CDR2 sequences are SGHVS and FQNEAQ. Between the trimmed V and J ends, which lost 5 bases and 0 bases, there was a span of 8 bases. The CDR3 protein is CASSVTVSYEQYF. CDR3 bases: TGTGCCAGCAGCGTCACGGTCTCCTACGAGCAGTACTTC.

The table lists this clone with a few counts. J is TRBJ1-1 and V is TRBV19, with 10 positions matching TRBD1. The CDR3 consists of 16 residues. Germline trimming cut 6 bases from V and 6 bases from J; bases unmatched to any gene: 13. CDR1 is LNHDA, CDR2 SQIVND, per germline (reference sequence). The DNA of the CDR3 is TGTGCCAGTAGGAACATACGGGACAGGGGTTCCGCTGAAGCTTTCTTT. It translates to CASRNIRDRGSAEAFF.

The rearrangement joins TRBV9 to TRBJ1-2; 9 nucleotides line up with TRBD1. With 4 bases clipped from V and 2 bases from J, the junction kept 6 bases outside the gene matches. Germline CDR1 is SGDLS and CDR2 is YYNGEE. The CDR3 has 15 amino acids. The CDR3 region has the DNA TGTGCCAGCAGCCCCCCGGGACAGGGAAACTATGGCTACACCTTC. Protein: CASSPPGQGNYGYTF.

The rearrangement joins TRBV11-3 to TRBJ2-4; tentative D call: TRBD2 (7 bases). This CDR3 spans 15 amino acids. The germline V gene has CDR1 SGHNT and CDR2 YENEEA. V was cut by 2 bases and J by 0 bases, with 8 bases left in between. CDR3 bases: TGTGCCAGCAGCTTAAGGGGGGGAGCCAAAAACATTCAGTACTTC. This codes for CASSLRGGAKNIQYF.

This clone was counted a few times. The genes are TRBV5-4 and TRBJ2-7; 9 nucleotides align to TRBD2. The junction had 11 bases not matched to a gene; V was cut back by 4 bases and J by 6 bases. The CDR3 consists of 15 residues. Germline V gene data show CDR1 as SGHNT and CDR2 as YYREEE (reference sequence). The CDR3: CASSGSAGGVGEQYF. CDR3 in DNA: TGTGCCAGCAGCGGCTCAGCGGGAGGAGTAGGCGAGCAGTACTTC.

This clone appeared a single time. The CDR3 reads CASSPSTSGTYEQYF. DNA for the CDR3: TGTGCCAGCTCACCATCGACTAGCGGGACCTACGAGCAGTACTTC. The rearrangement links TRBV18 to TRBJ2-7, with 11 bases fitting TRBD2. Germline V gives CDR1 KGHSH, CDR2 LQKENI. This CDR3 spans 15 amino acids. The ends lost 2 bases at V and 2 bases at J; junction bases unmatched: 2.

The chain combines TRBV27 with TRBJ2-2; 14 bases are shared with TRBD2. This CDR3 is 17 amino acids long. Germline-derived CDR1 and CDR2 are MNHEY and SMNVEV (reference sequence). The V and J ends lost 5 bases and 4 bases, in that order; junction bases with no gene match: 6. Here the CDR3 DNA reads TGTGCCAGCAGTGCCCGGACTAGCGGGAGGAGCACCGGGGAGCTGTTTTTT. As protein: CASSARTSGRSTGELFF.

On this clone: Other DNA sequences from this sample encode an identical CDR3 as well. This CDR3 is CASSDPGQQETQYF. In nucleotides, the CDR3 is TGTGCCAGCAGTGACCCGGGACAGCAAGAGACCCAGTACTTC. This rearrangement joins TRBV2 to TRBJ2-5; TRBD1 matches 7 bases. This CDR3 has 14 residues. The germline V gene encodes CDR1 SNHLY and CDR2 FYNNEI. The junction had 3 bases not matched to a gene; V was cut back by 3 bases and J by 2 bases.

This clone was seen only once. V gene TRBV11-2 combines with J gene TRBJ2-7; 8 bases fit TRBD1. CDR3 size: 15 residues. Germline-derived CDR1 and CDR2 are SGHAT and FQNNGV. Trimming at V came to 5 bases and at J to 0 bases, leaving 6 bases not matched to a gene. This CDR3 is CASSIRTGLSYEQYF. Written as DNA, the CDR3 is TGTGCCAGCAGCATACGGACAGGGCTCTCCTACGAGCAGTACTTC.

The chain has TRBV5-4 and TRBJ2-1, with 9 bases fitting TRBD2. The V gene end was trimmed by 4 bases and the J gene end by 6 bases; junction bases not matched to a gene: 11. CDR3 size: 16 residues. Germline V gene data show CDR1 as SGHNT and CDR2 as YYREEE (reference sequence). CDR3: CASSVGAGGPSNEQFF. Here the CDR3 DNA reads TGTGCCAGCAGCGTCGGAGCGGGAGGCCCCTCCAATGAGCAGTTCTTC.

The rearrangement joins TRBV7-9 to TRBJ1-5; D call uncertain. The germline V and J ends were trimmed by 8 bases and 3 bases, with 5 bases remaining between them. This CDR3 is built from 11 residues. Germline assignment: CDR1 SEHNR and CDR2 FQNEAQ (reference sequence). The CDR3 DNA reads as TGTGCCAGCGGATTCAATCAGCCCCAGCATTTT. Amino acid sequence: CASGFNQPQHF. The whole variable domain, filled in from reference TRBV7-9 and TRBJ1-5, reads DTGVSQNPRHKITKRGQNVTFRCDPISEHNRLYWYRQTLGQGPEFLTYFQNEAQLEKSRLLSDRFSAERPKGSFSTLEIQRTEQGDSAMYLCASGFNQPQHFGDGTRLSIL.

The V call is TRBV11-2, the J call TRBJ2-2; TRBD1 matches at 8 bases. The CDR3 covers 16 residues. With 4 bases clipped from V and 3 bases from J, the junction kept 7 bases outside the gene matches. Germline assignment: CDR1 SGHAT and CDR2 FQNNGV. The CDR3: CASSWGQEAYTGELFF. CDR3 coding DNA: TGTGCCAGCAGCTGGGGACAGGAGGCATACACCGGGGAGCTGTTTTTT. The full variable domain, its missing parts supplied by reference TRBV11-2 and TRBJ2-2, is EAGVAQSPRYKIIEKRQSVAFWCNPISGHATLYWYQQILGQGPKLLIQFQNNGVVDDSQLPKDRFSAERLKGVDSTLKIQPAKLEDSAVYLCASSWGQEAYTGELFFGEGSRLTVL.

The V gene is TRBV27, the J gene TRBJ1-5; a possible D gene is TRBD1 (5 bases). Germline V lookup: CDR1 MNHEY, CDR2 SMNVEV (reference sequence). V was trimmed by 2 bases and J by 2 bases, leaving 10 bases between them. The CDR3 length is 15 residues. The CDR3 DNA reads as TGTGCCAGCAGTTTAGGGGGGTACGGCAATCAGCCCCAGCATTTT. It codes for CASSLGGYGNQPQHF.

This clone was found once. The chain joins TRBV6-6 to TRBJ2-3, with D unclear. The length of the CDR3 is 12 residues. V shed 5 bases and J shed 2 bases, with 5 bases lying between them. Germline CDR1 reads MNHNY; CDR2 reads SVGAGI (reference sequence). The CDR3 here is CASSPNTDTQYF. The CDR3 DNA is TGTGCCAGCAGTCCAAACACAGATACGCAGTATTTT.

The rearrangement uses TRBV28 and TRBJ1-1, with TRBD1 identical over 7 bases. Trimming at V came to 8 bases and at J to 5 bases, leaving 17 bases not matched to a gene. CDR1 and CDR2 from the germline V gene are MDHEN and SYDVKM. The CDR3 totals 16 residues. For the CDR3, the DNA is TGTGCCAGCTCAACATATAAGACCGACAGGGTTACTGAAGCTTTCTTT. Its protein is CASSTYKTDRVTEAFF.

The sample holds a few counts of this clone. The CDR3: CASSLDTEAFF. The CDR3 region has the DNA TGTGCCAGCAGCTTGGATACTGAAGCTTTCTTT. The chain employs TRBV5-4 and TRBJ1-1; D gene ambiguous. The CDR3 is made up of 11 amino acids. Per the germline V gene, CDR1 is SGHNT and CDR2 is YYREEE (reference sequence). V was clipped by 0 bases and J by 5 bases, with 2 bases between them. The entire variable domain, with the rest obtained from reference TRBV5-4 and TRBJ1-1, is as follows: ETGVTQSPTHLIKTRGQQVTLRCSSQSGHNTVSWYQQALGQGPQFIFQYYREEENGRGNFPPRFSGLQFPNYSSELNVNALELDDSALYLCASSLDTEAFFGQGTRLTVV.

The chain has TRBV7-2 and TRBJ2-1; TRBD1 is a possible D gene (6 bases). The germline CDR1 and CDR2 sequences are SGHTA and FQGNSA. The CDR3 sequence is 16 residues long. Trimming removed 2 bases from V and 0 bases from J, with 11 bases in between. The CDR3 sequence is CASSLTGHSSYNEQFF. Written as DNA, the CDR3 is TGTGCCAGCAGCTTAACGGGACATAGCTCCTACAATGAGCAGTTCTTC.

The V call is TRBV28, the J call TRBJ2-3; 9 positions agree with TRBD1. Looked up from germline, CDR1 is MDHEN and CDR2 is SYDVKM. The trim removed 6 bases at V and 4 bases at J, leaving 8 bases unmatched. The CDR3 is made up of 15 amino acids. The CDR3 loop reads CASSLGDRDADTQYF. The CDR3 DNA reads TGTGCCAGCAGCCTAGGGGACAGGGACGCAGATACGCAGTATTTT.